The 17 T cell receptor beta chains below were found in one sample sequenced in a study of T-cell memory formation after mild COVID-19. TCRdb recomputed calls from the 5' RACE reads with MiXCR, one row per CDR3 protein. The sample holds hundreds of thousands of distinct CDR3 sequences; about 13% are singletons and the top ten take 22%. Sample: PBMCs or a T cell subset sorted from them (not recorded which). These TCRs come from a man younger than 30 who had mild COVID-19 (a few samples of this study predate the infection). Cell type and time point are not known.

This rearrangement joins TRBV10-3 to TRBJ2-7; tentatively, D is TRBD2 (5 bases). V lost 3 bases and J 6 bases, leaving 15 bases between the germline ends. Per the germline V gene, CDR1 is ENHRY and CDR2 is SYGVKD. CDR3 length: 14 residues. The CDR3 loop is CAISDGPGGSEQYV. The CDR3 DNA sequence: TGTGCCATCAGTGATGGGCCAGGAGGCTCCGAGCAGTACGTC.

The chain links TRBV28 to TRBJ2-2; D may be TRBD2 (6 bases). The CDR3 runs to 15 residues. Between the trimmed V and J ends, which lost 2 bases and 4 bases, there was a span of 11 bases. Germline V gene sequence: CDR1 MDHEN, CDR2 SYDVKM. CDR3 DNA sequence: TGTGCCAGCAGTTTAAGGATGGGGGGCACCGGGGAGCTGTTTTTT. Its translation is CASSLRMGGTGELFF.

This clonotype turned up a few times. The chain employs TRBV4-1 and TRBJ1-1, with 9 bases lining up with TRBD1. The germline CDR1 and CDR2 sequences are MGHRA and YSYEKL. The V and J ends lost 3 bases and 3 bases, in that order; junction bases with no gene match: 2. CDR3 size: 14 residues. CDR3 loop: CASSQYRGHTEAFF. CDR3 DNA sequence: TGCGCCAGCAGCCAGTACAGGGGGCACACTGAAGCTTTCTTT.

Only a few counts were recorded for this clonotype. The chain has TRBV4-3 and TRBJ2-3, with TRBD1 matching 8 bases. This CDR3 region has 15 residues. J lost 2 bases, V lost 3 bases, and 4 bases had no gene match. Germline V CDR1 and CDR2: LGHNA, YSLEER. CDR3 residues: CASSQMTGATDTQYF. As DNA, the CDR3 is TGCGCCAGCAGCCAGATGACAGGGGCCACAGATACGCAGTATTTT.

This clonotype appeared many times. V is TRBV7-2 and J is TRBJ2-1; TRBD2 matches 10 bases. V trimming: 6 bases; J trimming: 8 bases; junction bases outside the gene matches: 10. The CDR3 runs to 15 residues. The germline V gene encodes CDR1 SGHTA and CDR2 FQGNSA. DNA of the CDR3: TGTGCCAGCAGAGTACTAGCGGGGTTAGGGGATGAGCAGTTCTTC. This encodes CASRVLAGLGDEQFF.

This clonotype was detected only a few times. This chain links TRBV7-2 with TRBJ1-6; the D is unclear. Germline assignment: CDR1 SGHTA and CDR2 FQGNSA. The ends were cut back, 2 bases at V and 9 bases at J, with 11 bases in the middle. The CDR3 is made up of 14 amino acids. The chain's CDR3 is CASSLNGSPSPLHF. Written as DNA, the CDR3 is TGTGCCAGCAGCTTAAATGGGTCCCCTTCACCCCTCCACTTT.

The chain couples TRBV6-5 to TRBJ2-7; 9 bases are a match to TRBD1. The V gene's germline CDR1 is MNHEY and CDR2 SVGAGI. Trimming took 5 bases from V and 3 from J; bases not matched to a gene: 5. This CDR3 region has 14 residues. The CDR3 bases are TGTGCCAGCAGTCGCGGGACAGGGATCTACGAGCAGTACTTC. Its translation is CASSRGTGIYEQYF.

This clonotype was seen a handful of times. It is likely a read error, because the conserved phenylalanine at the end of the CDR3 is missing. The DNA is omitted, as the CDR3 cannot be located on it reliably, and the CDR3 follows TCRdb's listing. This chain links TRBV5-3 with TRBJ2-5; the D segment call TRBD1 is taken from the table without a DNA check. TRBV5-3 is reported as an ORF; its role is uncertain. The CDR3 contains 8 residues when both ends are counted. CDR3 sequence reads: CAADRWGP.

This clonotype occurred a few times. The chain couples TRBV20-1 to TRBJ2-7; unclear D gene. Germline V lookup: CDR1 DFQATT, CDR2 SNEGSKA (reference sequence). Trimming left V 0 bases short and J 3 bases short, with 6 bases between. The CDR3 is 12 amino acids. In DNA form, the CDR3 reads TGCAGTGCTAGAGATCAGAGCTACGAGCAGTACTTC. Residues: CSARDQSYEQYF.

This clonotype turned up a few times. The CDR3 region has the DNA TGCGCCAGCAGCCTACGGGACGGGTACAATCAGCCCCAGCATTTT. It yields the protein CASSLRDGYNQPQHF. V usage is TRBV4-1 and J usage is TRBJ1-5, with D perhaps matching TRBD1 (5 bases). Germline V lookup: CDR1 MGHRA, CDR2 YSYEKL. This CDR3 is 15 amino acids long. The ends were cut back, 4 bases at V and 3 bases at J, with 13 bases in the middle.

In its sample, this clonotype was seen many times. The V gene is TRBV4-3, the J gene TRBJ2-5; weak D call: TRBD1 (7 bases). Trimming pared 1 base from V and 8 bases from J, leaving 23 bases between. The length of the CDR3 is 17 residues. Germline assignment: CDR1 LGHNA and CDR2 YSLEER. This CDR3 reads CASSQALPAGGSNTQYF. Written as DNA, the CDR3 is TGCGCCAGCAGCCAAGCCCTCCCCGCAGGGGGGAGTAATACCCAGTACTTC.

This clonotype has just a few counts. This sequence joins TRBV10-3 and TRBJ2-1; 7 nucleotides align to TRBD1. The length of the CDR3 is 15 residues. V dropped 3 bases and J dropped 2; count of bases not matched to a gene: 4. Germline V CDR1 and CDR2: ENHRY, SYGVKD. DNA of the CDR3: TGTGCCATCAGTGATAGGGGACAGCCCTACAATGAGCAGTTCTTC. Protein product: CAISDRGQPYNEQFF.

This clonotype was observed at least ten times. CDR3 in amino acids: CATSREGGRGNQPQHF. Written as DNA, the CDR3 is TGTGCCACCAGCAGAGAGGGGGGCAGGGGAAATCAGCCCCAGCATTTT. This chain uses TRBV15 with TRBJ1-5; possible D gene TRBD1, 6 bases. From germline, CDR1 is LNHNV and CDR2 YYDKDF (reference sequence). This CDR3 has 16 amino acids. Trimming removed 0 bases at V and 4 bases at J, with 13 bases between.

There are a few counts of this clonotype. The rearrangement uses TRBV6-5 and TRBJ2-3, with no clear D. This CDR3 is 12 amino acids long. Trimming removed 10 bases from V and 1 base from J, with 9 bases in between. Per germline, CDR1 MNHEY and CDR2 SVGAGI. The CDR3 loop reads CATRPGTDTQYF. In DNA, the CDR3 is TGTGCCACCAGGCCCGGCACAGATACGCAGTATTTT.

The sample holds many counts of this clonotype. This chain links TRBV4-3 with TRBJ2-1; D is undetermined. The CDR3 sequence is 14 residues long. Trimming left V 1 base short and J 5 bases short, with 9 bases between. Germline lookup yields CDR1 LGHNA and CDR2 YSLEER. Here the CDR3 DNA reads TGCGCCAGCAGCCAAGGTATCCCCAACAATGAGCAGTTCTTC. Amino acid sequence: CASSQGIPNNEQFF.

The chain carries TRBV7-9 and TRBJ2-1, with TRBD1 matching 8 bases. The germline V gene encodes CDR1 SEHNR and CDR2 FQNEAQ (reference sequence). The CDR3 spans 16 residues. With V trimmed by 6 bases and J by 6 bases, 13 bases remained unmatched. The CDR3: CASRSQGALGSNEQFF. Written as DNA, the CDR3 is TGTGCCAGCAGGTCTCAGGGGGCCCTGGGGTCCAATGAGCAGTTCTTC. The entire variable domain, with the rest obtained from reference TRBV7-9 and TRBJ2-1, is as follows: DTGVSQNPRHKITKRGQNVTFRCDPISEHNRLYWYRQTLGQGPEFLTYFQNEAQLEKSRLLSDRFSAERPKGSFSTLEIQRTEQGDSAMYLCASRSQGALGSNEQFFGPGTRLTVL.

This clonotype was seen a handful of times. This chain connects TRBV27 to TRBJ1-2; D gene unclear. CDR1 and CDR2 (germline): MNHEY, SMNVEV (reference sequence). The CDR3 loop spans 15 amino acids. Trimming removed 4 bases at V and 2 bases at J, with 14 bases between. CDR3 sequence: CASSSWTEGNYGYTF. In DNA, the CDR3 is TGTGCCAGCAGTTCCTGGACTGAAGGGAACTATGGCTACACCTTC.